This entry lists 14 T cell receptor beta chains sequenced from one sample in a study of post-analysis software for immune sequencing data. Broader study findings: Patients had higher frequencies than controls of about five TRBV segments, including TRBV5-6, TRBV5-1 and TRBV20-1.

Their specific antigens are unknown. Incorporated into the TCR beta cDNA libraries were unique molecular identifiers, which served to reduce PCR and sequencing biases. TCRdb ran MiXCR on the PCR reads and lists one entry per CDR3 protein. The sample yields 700,000 to 900,000 distinct CDR3 sequences, under 60% seen once. Sequenced input: blood. Receptors originate from a girl aged 10 to 17 with multiple sclerosis.

V is TRBV4-3 and J is TRBJ1-4, with D tentatively TRBD1 (5 bases). CDR3 size: 16 residues. Germline CDR1 LGHNA, CDR2 YSLEER. Trimming took 0 bases from V and 5 from J, leaving 13 bases between them. This chain's CDR3 is CASSQDIGTGNEKLFF. Here the CDR3 DNA reads TGCGCCAGCAGCCAAGATATTGGGACGGGAAATGAAAAACTGTTTTTT.

The rearrangement uses TRBV29-1 and TRBJ1-1, with D maybe TRBD1 (6 bases). The CDR3 runs 13 residues. V lost 7 bases, J lost 0 bases, and 12 bases lay in between. The germline V gene encodes CDR1 SQVTM and CDR2 ANQGSEA. As DNA, the CDR3 is TGCAGCGCAAGCCGGGACATGAACACTGAAGCTTTCTTT. As protein: CSASRDMNTEAFF.

The chain recombines TRBV30 with TRBJ2-2; no definite D call. CDR3 length: 12 residues. The germline gives CDR1 GTSNPN, CDR2 SVGIG (reference sequence). V was pared by 0 bases and J by 7 bases, with 6 bases between. CDR3 in DNA: TGTGCCTGGAGTGTAGTGGGCGGGGAGCTGTTTTTT. Translated: CAWSVVGGELFF.

This clonotype was counted between two and nine times. The chain has TRBV6-1 and TRBJ2-7, with a tentative D call TRBD1 (5 bases). V lost 11 bases, J lost 0 bases, and 17 bases lay in between. Germline CDR1 is MNHNS and CDR2 is SASEGT. This CDR3 is built from 14 residues. CDR3 in amino acids: CAALTQGYSYEQYF. The CDR3 coding sequence is TGTGCCGCCCTTACCCAGGGATACTCCTACGAGCAGTACTTC.

The V call is TRBV12-3 or TRBV12-4, the J call TRBJ2-7; D is ambiguous. Trimming pared 2 bases from V and 6 bases from J, leaving 11 bases between. This CDR3 contains 13 residues. DNA for the CDR3: TGTGCCAGCAGTTTAAGGGAAGGGTCCGAGCAGTACTTC. Amino acid sequence: CASSLREGSEQYF.

The table lists this clonotype with a few counts. The rearrangement joins TRBV12-3 or TRBV12-4 to TRBJ1-2; 8 positions match TRBD1. J lost 5 bases, V lost 7 bases, and 9 bases had no gene match. The CDR3 sequence is 14 residues long. This chain's CDR3 is CASTPRDRPYGYTF. In DNA form, the CDR3 reads TGTGCCAGCACCCCTCGGGACAGGCCTTATGGCTACACCTTC.

The chain couples TRBV27 to TRBJ1-6, with TRBD1 matching 9 bases. J lost 7 bases, V lost 4 bases, and 14 bases had no gene match. Per the germline V gene, CDR1 is MNHEY and CDR2 is SMNVEV (reference sequence). This CDR3 is built from 18 residues. This chain's CDR3 is CASSSGEVNRGLNSPLHF. The CDR3 region has the DNA TGTGCCAGCAGTTCCGGGGAGGTCAACAGGGGGCTCAATTCACCCCTCCACTTT.

The V gene is TRBV29-1, the J gene TRBJ2-7; 7 positions agree with TRBD1. CDR1 and CDR2 from the germline V gene are SQVTM and ANQGSEA. CDR3 length: 14 amino acids. Trimming at V came to 6 bases and at J to 0 bases, leaving 8 bases not matched to a gene. CDR3 in amino acids: CSVARDRTSYEQYF. The CDR3 nucleotides are TGCAGCGTGGCTCGGGACAGAACCTCCTACGAGCAGTACTTC.

This clonotype is a singleton in its sample. V is TRBV7-2 and J is TRBJ2-7, with TRBD1 as a possible D gene (5 bases). The length of the CDR3 is 14 residues. The germline V gene has CDR1 SGHTA and CDR2 FQGNSA. With 3 bases removed from V and 4 bases from J, the gap between germline ends came to 13 bases. CDR3: CASSFFSGHYEQYF. The CDR3 DNA reads TGTGCCAGCAGCTTCTTCTCCGGACATTACGAGCAGTACTTC.

V gene TRBV28 combines with J gene TRBJ1-4, with D tentatively TRBD1 (5 bases). V was pared by 2 bases and J by 4 bases, with 14 bases between. The CDR3 runs 16 residues. Germline assignment: CDR1 MDHEN and CDR2 SYDVKM. The CDR3 protein is CASSLNPGTNNEKLFF. In nucleotides, the CDR3 is TGTGCCAGCAGTTTAAACCCCGGGACCAATAATGAAAAACTGTTTTTT.

The table lists this clonotype with a few counts. The CDR3 DNA follows: TGTGCCGCCGGGACAGGGACCTACAATGAGCAGTTCTTC. Protein: CAAGTGTYNEQFF. The V call is TRBV24-1, the J call TRBJ2-1, with 9 bases aligning to TRBD1. Germline V gene data show CDR1 as KGHDR and CDR2 as SFDVKD. The CDR3 contains 13 residues. V shed 12 bases and J 2 bases; nucleotides not matched to a gene: 4.

CDR3 loop: CASSQDSTASYEQYF. CDR3 sequence (DNA): TGCGCCAGCAGCCAAGATTCAACAGCATCCTACGAGCAGTACTTC. The V call is TRBV4-3, the J call TRBJ2-7; D call uncertain. The germline CDR1 and CDR2 sequences are LGHNA and YSLEER. This CDR3 has 15 amino acids. V was trimmed by 0 bases and J by 1 base, leaving 10 bases between them.

The gene calls are TRBV5-1 and TRBJ2-3; D is unresolved. In germline, CDR1 is SGHRS, CDR2 YFSETQ. Trimming stripped 0 bases from V and 2 bases from J, with 10 bases between. CDR3 length equals 15 residues. CDR3 residues: CASSLVRLNTDTQYF. In DNA, the CDR3 is TGCGCCAGCAGCTTGGTCAGACTGAACACAGATACGCAGTATTTT.

In the case of this clonotype: At one end the junction does not follow the germline gene, possibly because of a read error. The V call is TRBV15, the J call TRBJ1-1, with D perhaps TRBD1 (6 bases). The CDR3 loop spans 16 amino acids. CDR1 and CDR2 (germline): LNHNV, YYDKDF (reference sequence). CDR3 loop: CATSRDSSATNPEAFF. The CDR3, as DNA: TGTGCCACCAGCAGGGACAGCTCAGCAACGAACCCTGAAGCTTTCTTT.